The clone carrying this TCR beta chain was seen just once. Its antigen is still unknown. The sample is drawn from a study of STAT3 mutations in large granular lymphocyte leukemia. Across the whole study: Roughly half of the longitudinally sequenced T-LGLL patients carried detectable canonical activating STAT3 mutations.

General study points: Every T-LGLL patient had at least one immunodominant TCRbeta clonotype. Sampling intervals varied between patients and samples. TCR clonotype switching after therapy occurred in about 30% of the 18 patients.

Clones were sequenced by immunoSEQ multiplex PCR, and TCRdb holds only the in-frame ones, with some missing. The table includes 1,500 or so clones, about two thirds detected once. The sample comprised peripheral blood mononuclear cells. The receptor was derived from a man aged 45-60 years with T-cell large granular lymphocyte leukemia. Some clones in this sample may be carry-over from other donors' samples.

The CDR3 sequence: CASNAGGRPPYEQYF. CDR3 sequence (DNA): TGTGCCAGCAACGCCGGTGGCAGGCCCCCCTACGAGCAGTACTTC. The chain employs TRBV5-4 and TRBJ2-7, with D unresolved. Deletions cut 6 bases from V and 2 bases from J, with 18 bases between. CDR1 SGHNT and CDR2 YYREEE come from the germline V gene (reference sequence). The CDR3 is 15 amino acids.